These T cell receptor beta chains were read from a single sample in a study of CD8+ T cells in alopecia areata. Assay: immunoSEQ multiplex PCR; the TCRdb copy retains only in-frame clones and omits some. Found here are 130,000 to 150,000 clones, approximately 49% of them singletons; the top ten hold approximately 1%. The input for sequencing was CD4+ T cells sorted from blood, taken at week 0. Every receptor here comes from a human donor with alopecia areata. The conserved cysteine and the conserved F or W are not part of the CDR3 here. The listing skips clone size in some rows; elsewhere it reads once, few, many or a size class.

size: -
J: TRBJ2-7
V: TRBV29-1
CDR3: SVGGLGSGEQY

size: -
J: TRBJ1-2
V: TRBV2
CDR3: ASSEITGNGYT

size: -
J: TRBJ2-5
V: TRBV20-1
CDR3: SAPGAEGQY

size: -
J: TRBJ1-1
V: TRBV29-1
CDR3: SVSFRGTEAF

size: -
J: TRBJ2-7
V: TRBV15
CDR3: ATSKGTVPYEQY

size: -
J: TRBJ1-5
V: TRBV29-1
CDR3: SAGYSNQPQH

size: few
J: TRBJ2-7
V: TRBV5-1
CDR3: ASSLDLQVAYEQY

size: -
J: TRBJ1-2
V: TRBV29-1
CDR3: SVASGQPSYGYT

size: -
J: TRBJ2-7
V: TRBV29-1
CDR3: SVERREGAGQY

size: -
J: TRBJ2-7
V: TRBV6-6
CDR3: ASSPWGGGSYEQY

size: -
J: TRBJ2-5
V: TRBV6-5
CDR3: ATRRVGGVGETQY

size: -
J: TRBJ2-7
V: TRBV30
CDR3: AWREGSYEQY

size: -
J: TRBJ2-5
V: TRBV29-1
CDR3: SAVQSGARVETQY

size: -
J: TRBJ1-2
V: TRBV23-1
CDR3: ASSRRTLVNYGYT

size: -
J: TRBJ1-3
V: TRBV13
CDR3: ASSAQLTGLGRNTIY

size: few
J: TRBJ1-1
V: TRBV2
CDR3: ASSVDTNTEAF

size: once
J: TRBJ1-5
V: TRBV5-1
CDR3: ASSLDPDRPQH

size: once
J: TRBJ2-1
V: TRBV4-1
CDR3: ASRREVANEQF

size: -
J: TRBJ2-5
V: TRBV5-1
CDR3: ASSPSGGQETQY

size: -
J: TRBJ2-5
V: TRBV18
CDR3: ASSPVGTEVRETQY

size: -
J: TRBJ1-1
V: TRBV4-2
CDR3: ASSQGRRLNTEAF

size: few
J: TRBJ2-3
V: TRBV5-1
CDR3: ASSSGTSGRKSTDTQY

size: -
J: TRBJ2-7
V: TRBV7-2
CDR3: ASSLSQGKQY

size: -
J: TRBJ2-7
V: TRBV7-2
CDR3: ASSLDLLGEQY

size: few
J: TRBJ2-1
V: TRBV30
CDR3: AWSVGGSLSYNEQF

size: -
J: TRBJ1-4
V: TRBV20-1
CDR3: SARVSEKLF

size: -
J: TRBJ2-3
V: TRBV25-1
CDR3: ASSGTGLARNTQY

size: -
J: TRBJ1-5
V: TRBV27
CDR3: ASSPRSQLLGSNQPQH

size: few
J: TRBJ1-2
V: TRBV11-2
CDR3: ASSSQGGSYGYT

size: -
J: TRBJ1-1
V: TRBV29-1
CDR3: SVEGNGRGNTEAF

size: -
J: TRBJ2-2
V: TRBV4-1
CDR3: ASSQDPSGRASTGELF

size: few
J: TRBJ2-6
V: TRBV6-1
CDR3: ASSEEAGPGANVLT

size: -
J: TRBJ2-5
V: TRBV23-1
CDR3: ASSQWIGEGVKEETQY

size: -
J: TRBJ2-3
V: TRBV5-1
CDR3: ASSNSGRATADTQY

size: few
J: TRBJ1-2
V: TRBV29-1
CDR3: SAGTTNYGYT

size: -
J: TRBJ2-1
V: TRBV29-1
CDR3: SVLLARASSYNEQF

size: -
J: TRBJ2-7
V: TRBV6-5
CDR3: ASSYWTGEQY